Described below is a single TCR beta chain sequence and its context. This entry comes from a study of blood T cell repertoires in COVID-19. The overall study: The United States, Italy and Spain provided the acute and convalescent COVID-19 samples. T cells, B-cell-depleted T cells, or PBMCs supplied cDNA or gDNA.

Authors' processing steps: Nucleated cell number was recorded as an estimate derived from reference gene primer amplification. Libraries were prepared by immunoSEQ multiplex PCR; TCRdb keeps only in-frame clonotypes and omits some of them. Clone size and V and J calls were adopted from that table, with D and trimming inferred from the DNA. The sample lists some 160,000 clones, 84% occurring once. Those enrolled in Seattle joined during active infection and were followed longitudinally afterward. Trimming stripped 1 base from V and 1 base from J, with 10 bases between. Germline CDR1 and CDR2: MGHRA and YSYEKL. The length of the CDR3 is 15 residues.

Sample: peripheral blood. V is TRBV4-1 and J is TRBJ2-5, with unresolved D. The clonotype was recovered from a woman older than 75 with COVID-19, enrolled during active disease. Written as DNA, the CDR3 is TGCGCCAGCAGCCAAGGAACGGTCCTCCAAGAGACCCAGTACTTC. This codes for CASSQGTVLQETQYF.